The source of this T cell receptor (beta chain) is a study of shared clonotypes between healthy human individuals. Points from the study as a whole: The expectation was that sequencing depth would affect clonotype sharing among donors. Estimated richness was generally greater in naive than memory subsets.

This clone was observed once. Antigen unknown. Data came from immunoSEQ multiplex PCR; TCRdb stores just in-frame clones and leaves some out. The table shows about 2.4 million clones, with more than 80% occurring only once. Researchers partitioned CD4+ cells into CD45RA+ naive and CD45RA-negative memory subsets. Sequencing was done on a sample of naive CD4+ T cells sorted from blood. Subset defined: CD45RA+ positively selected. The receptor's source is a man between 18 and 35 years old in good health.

The CDR3, as DNA: TGTGCCATCAGTGACAGACAGGGCCTTACGGAAGAAAAACTGTTTTTT. Its translation is CAISDRQGLTEEKLFF. The rearrangement uses TRBV10-3 and TRBJ1-4, with 7 positions matching TRBD1. Germline V CDR1 and CDR2: ENHRY, SYGVKD. The CDR3 totals 16 residues. Trimming cost V 3 bases and J 8 bases; bases outside gene matches: 12.